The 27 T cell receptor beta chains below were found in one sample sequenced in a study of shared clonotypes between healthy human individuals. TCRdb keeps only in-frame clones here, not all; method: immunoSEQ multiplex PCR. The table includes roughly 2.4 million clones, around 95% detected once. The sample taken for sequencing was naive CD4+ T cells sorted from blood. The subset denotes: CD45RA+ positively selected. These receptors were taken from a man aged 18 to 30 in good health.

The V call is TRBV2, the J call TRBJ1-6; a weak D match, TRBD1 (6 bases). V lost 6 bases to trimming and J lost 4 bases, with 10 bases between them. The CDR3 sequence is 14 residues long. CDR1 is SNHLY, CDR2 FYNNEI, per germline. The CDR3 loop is CASSKDRYNSPLHF. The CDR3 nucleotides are TGTGCCAGCAGCAAGGACAGATATAATTCACCCCTCCACTTT.

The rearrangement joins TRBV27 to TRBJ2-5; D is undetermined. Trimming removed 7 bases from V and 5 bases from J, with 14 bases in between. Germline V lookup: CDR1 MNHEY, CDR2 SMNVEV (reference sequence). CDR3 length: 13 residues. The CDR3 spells CASKAGHLETQYF. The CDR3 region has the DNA TGTGCCAGCAAGGCAGGCCACTTGGAGACCCAGTACTTC.

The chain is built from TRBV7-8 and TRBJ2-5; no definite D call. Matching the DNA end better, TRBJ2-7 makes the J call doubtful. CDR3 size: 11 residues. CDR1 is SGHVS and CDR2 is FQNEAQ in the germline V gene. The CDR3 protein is CASTPGYEQYF. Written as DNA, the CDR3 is TGTGCCAGCACCCCCGGGTACGAGCAGTACTTC.

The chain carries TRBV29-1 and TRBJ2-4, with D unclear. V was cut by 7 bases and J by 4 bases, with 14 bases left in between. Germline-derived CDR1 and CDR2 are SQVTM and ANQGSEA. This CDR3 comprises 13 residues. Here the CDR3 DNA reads TGCAGCGGTGCTCTAGTCGATAAAAACATTCAGTACTTC. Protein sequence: CSGALVDKNIQYF.

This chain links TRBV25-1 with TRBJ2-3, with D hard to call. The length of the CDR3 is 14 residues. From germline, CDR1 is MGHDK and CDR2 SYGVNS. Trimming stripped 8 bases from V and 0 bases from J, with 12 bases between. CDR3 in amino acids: CASQSPGSTDTQYF. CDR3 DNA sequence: TGTGCCAGCCAATCGCCCGGAAGCACAGATACGCAGTATTTT.

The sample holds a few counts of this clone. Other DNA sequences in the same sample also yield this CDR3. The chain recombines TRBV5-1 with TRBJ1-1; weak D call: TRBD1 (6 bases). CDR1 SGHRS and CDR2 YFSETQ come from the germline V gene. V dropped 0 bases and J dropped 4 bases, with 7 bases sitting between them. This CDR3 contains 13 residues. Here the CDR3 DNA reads TGCGCCAGCAGCTTGGGGGGGCCCACTGAAGCTTTCTTT. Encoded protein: CASSLGGPTEAFF.

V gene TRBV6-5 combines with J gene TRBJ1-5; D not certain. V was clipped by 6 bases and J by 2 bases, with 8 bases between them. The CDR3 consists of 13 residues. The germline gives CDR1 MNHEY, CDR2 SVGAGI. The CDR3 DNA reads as TGTGCCAGCAGAATGTATCGCAATCAGCCCCAGCATTTT. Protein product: CASRMYRNQPQHF.

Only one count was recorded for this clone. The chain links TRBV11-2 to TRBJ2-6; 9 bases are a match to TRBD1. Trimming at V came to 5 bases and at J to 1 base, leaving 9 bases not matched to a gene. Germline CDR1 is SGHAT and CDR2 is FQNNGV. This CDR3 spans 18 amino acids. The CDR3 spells CASSLRDRVRSGANVLTF. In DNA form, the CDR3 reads TGTGCCAGCAGCCTACGGGACAGGGTCAGGTCTGGGGCCAACGTCCTGACTTTC. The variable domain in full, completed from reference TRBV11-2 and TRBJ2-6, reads EAGVAQSPRYKIIEKRQSVAFWCNPISGHATLYWYQQILGQGPKLLIQFQNNGVVDDSQLPKDRFSAERLKGVDSTLKIQPAKLEDSAVYLCASSLRDRVRSGANVLTFGAGSRLTVL.

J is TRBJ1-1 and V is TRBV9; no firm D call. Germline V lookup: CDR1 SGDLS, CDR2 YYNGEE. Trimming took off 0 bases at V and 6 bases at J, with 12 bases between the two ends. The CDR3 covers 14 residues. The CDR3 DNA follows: TGTGCCAGCAGCGTAGTCAGTGAGTCCCCTGAAGCTTTCTTT. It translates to CASSVVSESPEAFF.

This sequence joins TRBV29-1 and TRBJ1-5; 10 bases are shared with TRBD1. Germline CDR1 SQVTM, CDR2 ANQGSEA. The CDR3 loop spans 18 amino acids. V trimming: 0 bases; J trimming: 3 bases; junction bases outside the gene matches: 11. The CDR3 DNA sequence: TGCAGCGTTGAAGATTTTGAGGGACAGGGGAGAACCAATCAGCCCCAGCATTTT. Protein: CSVEDFEGQGRTNQPQHF. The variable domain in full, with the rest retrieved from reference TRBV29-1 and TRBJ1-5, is SAVISQKPSRDICQRGTSLTIQCQVDSQVTMMFWYRQQPGQSLTLIATANQGSEATYESGFVIDKFPISRPNLTFSTLTVSNMSPEDSSIYLCSVEDFEGQGRTNQPQHFGDGTRLSIL.

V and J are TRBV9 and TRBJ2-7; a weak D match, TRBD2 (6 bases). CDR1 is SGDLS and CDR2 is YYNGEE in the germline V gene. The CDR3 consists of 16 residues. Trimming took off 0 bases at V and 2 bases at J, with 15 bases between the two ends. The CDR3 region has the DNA TGTGCCAGCAGCGTAGGGTGGGGCAGCGGGCCCTACGAGCAGTACTTC. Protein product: CASSVGWGSGPYEQYF.

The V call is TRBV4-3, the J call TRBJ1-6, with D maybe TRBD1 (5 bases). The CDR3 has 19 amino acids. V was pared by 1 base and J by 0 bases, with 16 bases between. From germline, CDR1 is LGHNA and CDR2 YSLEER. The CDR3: CASSQVRVTGSSYNSPLHF. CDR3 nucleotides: TGCGCCAGCAGCCAAGTCCGTGTTACAGGCAGCTCCTATAATTCACCCCTCCACTTT.

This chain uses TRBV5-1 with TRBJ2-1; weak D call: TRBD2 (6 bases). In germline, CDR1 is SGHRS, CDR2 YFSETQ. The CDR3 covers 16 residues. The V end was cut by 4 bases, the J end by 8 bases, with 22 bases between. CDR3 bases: TGCGCCAGCAGCCAAGCCCGTTCGGGAGTAACGGATGAGCAGTTCTTC. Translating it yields CASSQARSGVTDEQFF.

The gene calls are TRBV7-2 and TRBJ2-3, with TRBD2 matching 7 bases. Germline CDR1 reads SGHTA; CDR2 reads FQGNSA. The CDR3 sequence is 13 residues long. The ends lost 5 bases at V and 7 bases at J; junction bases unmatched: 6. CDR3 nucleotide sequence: TGTGCCAGCAGCCCCGAGCGGGGACATACGCAGTATTTT. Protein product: CASSPERGHTQYF.

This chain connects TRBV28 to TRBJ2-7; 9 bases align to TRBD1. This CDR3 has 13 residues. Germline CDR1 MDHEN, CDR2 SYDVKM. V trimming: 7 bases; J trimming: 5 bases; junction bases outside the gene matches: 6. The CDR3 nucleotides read TGTGCCAGCACACGGGACAGGGTCCACGAGCAGTACTTC. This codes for CASTRDRVHEQYF. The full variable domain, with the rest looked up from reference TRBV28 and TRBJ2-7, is DVKVTQSSRYLVKRTGEKVFLECVQDMDHENMFWYRQDPGLGLRLIYFSYDVKMKEKGDIPEGYSVSREKKERFSLILESASTNQTSMYLCASTRDRVHEQYFGPGTRLTVT.

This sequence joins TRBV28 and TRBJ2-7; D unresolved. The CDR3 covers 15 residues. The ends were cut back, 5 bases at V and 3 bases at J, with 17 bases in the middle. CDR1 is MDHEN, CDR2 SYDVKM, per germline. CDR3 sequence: CASSPPRLRRYEQYF. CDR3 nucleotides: TGTGCCAGCAGTCCCCCCCGACTCCGGCGCTACGAGCAGTACTTC.

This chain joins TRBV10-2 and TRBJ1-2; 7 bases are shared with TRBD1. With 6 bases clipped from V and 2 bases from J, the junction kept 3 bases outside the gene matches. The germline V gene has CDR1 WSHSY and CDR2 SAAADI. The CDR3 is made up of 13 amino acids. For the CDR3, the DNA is TGCGCCAGCAGAGGGACAGCCAACTATGGCTACACCTTC. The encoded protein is CASRGTANYGYTF.

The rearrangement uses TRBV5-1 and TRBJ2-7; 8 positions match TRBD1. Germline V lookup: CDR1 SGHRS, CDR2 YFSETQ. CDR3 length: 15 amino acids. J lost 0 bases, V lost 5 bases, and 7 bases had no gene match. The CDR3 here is CASSKGQVNSYEQYF. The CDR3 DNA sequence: TGCGCCAGCAGTAAGGGACAGGTTAACTCCTACGAGCAGTACTTC.

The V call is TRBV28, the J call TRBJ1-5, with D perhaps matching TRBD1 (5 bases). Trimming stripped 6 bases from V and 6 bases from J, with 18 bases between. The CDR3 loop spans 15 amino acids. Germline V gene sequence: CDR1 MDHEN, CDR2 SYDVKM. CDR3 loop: CASSLQARKAQPQHF. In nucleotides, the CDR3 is TGTGCCAGCAGCTTACAGGCACGGAAGGCTCAGCCCCAGCATTTT.

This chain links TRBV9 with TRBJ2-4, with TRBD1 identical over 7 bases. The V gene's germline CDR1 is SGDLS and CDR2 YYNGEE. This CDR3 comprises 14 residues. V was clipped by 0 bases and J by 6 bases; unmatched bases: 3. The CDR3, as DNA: TGTGCCAGCAGCGTAGCCGCAGGGGGAAACATTCAGTACTTC. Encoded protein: CASSVAAGGNIQYF.

CDR3 nucleotide sequence: TGCGCCAGCAGCTTGTTTGTAGGGGAGGATACGCAGTATTTT. It translates to CASSLFVGEDTQYF. The V call is TRBV5-1, the J call TRBJ2-3; D might be TRBD1 or TRBD2, each matching 5 bases. CDR3 length: 14 amino acids. The germline V gene has CDR1 SGHRS and CDR2 YFSETQ. V gave up 1 base and J gave up 6 bases, with 12 bases separating them.

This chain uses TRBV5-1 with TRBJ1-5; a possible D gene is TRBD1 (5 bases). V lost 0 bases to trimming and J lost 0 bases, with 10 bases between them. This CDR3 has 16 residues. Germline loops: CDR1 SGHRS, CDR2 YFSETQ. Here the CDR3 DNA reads TGCGCCAGCAGCTTGGGGGGGAGTAATAGCAATCAGCCCCAGCATTTT. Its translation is CASSLGGSNSNQPQHF.

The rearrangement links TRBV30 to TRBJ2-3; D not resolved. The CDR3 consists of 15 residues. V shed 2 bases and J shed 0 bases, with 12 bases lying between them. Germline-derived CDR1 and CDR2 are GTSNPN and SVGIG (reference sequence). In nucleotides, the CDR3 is TGTGCCTGGAGTCGGTACGGAGCGAGCACAGATACGCAGTATTTT. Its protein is CAWSRYGASTDTQYF. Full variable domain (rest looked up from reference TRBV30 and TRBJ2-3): SQTIHQWPATLVQPVGSPLSLECTVEGTSNPNLYWYRQAAGRGLQLLFYSVGIGQISSEVPQNLSASRPQDRQFILSSKKLLLSDSGFYLCAWSRYGASTDTQYFGPGTRLTVL.

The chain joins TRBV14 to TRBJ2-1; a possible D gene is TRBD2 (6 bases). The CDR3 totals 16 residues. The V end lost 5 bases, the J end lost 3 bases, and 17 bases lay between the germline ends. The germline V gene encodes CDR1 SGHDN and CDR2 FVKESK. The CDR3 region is CASSLQRRADYNEQFF. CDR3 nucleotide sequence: TGTGCCAGCAGCTTACAAAGGAGGGCCGACTACAATGAGCAGTTCTTC.

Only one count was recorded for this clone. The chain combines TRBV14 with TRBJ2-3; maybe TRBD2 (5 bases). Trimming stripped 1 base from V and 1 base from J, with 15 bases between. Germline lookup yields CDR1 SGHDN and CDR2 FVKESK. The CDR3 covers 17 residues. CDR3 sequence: CASSQVFRGKGTDTQYF. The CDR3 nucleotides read TGTGCCAGCAGCCAAGTTTTTCGGGGAAAAGGCACAGATACGCAGTATTTT.

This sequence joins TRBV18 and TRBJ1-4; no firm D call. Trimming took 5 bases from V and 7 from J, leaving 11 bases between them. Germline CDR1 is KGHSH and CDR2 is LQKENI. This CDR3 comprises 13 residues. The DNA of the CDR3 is TGTGCCAGCTCAGGGGTGACGAGTGAAAAACTGTTTTTT. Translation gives CASSGVTSEKLFF.

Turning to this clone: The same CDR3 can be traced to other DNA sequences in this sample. The CDR3 DNA reads TGTGCCAGCTCGCCGACAACTAACTATGGCTACACCTTC. Its translation is CASSPTTNYGYTF. This chain uses TRBV18 with TRBJ1-2, with D uncertain. Germline CDR1 reads KGHSH; CDR2 reads LQKENI. The V and J ends lost 6 bases and 0 bases respectively, with 8 bases between them. CDR3 size: 13 residues.